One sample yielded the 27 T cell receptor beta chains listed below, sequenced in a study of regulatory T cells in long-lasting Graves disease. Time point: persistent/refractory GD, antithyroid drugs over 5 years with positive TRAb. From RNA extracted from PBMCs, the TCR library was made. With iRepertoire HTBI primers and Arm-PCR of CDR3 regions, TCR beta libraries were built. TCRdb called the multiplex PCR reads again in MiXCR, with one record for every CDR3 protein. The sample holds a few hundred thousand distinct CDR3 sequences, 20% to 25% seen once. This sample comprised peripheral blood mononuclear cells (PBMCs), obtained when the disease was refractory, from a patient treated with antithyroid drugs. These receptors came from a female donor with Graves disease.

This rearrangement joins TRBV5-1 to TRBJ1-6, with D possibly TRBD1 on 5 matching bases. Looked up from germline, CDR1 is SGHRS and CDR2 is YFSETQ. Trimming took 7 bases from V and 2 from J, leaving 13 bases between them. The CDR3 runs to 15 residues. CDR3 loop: CASAPGGTYNSPLHF. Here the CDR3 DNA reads TGCGCCAGCGCTCCGGGGGGAACCTATAATTCACCCCTCCACTTT.

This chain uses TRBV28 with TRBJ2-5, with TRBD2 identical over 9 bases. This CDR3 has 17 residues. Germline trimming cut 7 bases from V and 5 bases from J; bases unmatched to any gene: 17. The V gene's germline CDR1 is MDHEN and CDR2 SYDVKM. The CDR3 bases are TGTGCCAGCACCCCCCACCAGGCTAGCGGGAATCGGGAGACCCAGTACTTC. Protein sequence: CASTPHQASGNRETQYF.

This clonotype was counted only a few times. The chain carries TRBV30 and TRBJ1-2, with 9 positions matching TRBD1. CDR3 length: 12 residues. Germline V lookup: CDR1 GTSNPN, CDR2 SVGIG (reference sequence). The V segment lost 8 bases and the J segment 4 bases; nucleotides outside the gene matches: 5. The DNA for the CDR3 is TGTGCCGGGACAGGGAATGCCTATGGCTACACCTTC. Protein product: CAGTGNAYGYTF.

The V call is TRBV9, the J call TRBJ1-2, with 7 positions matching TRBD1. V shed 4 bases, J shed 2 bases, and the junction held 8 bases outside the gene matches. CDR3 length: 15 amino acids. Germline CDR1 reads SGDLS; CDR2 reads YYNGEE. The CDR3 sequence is CASSIGTGANYGYTF. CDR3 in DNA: TGTGCCAGCAGCATAGGTACAGGGGCCAACTATGGCTACACCTTC. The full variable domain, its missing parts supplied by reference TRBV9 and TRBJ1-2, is DSGVTQTPKHLITATGQRVTLRCSPRSGDLSVYWYQQSLDQGLQFLIQYYNGEERAKGNILERFSAQQFPDLHSELNLSSLELGDSALYFCASSIGTGANYGYTFGSGTRLTVV.

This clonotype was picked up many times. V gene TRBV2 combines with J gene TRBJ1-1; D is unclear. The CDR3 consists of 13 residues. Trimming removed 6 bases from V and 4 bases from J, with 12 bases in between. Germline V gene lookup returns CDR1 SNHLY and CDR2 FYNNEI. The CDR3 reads CASRPGRSTEAFF. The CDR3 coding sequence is TGTGCCAGCAGACCCGGACGGAGCACTGAAGCTTTCTTT.

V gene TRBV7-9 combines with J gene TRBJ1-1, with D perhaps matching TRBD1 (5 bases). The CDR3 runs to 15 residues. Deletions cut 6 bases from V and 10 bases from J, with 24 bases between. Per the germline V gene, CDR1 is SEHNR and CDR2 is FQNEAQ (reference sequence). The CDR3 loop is CASSLPGGGEEGAFF. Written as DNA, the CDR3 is TGTGCCAGCAGTCTGCCTGGGGGGGGGGAGGAAGGAGCTTTCTTT.

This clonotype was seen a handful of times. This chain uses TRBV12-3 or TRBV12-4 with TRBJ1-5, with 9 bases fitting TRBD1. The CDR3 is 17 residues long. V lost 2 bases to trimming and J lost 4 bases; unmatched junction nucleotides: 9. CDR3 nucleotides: TGTGCCAGCAGTTTAATCGTCATGGACAGGGGAAATCAGCCCCAGCATTTT. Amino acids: CASSLIVMDRGNQPQHF.

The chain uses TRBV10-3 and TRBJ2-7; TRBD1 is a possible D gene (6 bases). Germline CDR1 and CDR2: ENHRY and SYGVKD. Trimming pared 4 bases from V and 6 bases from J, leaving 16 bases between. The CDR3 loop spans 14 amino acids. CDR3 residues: CAISVSGVGAEQYF. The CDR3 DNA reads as TGTGCCATCAGTGTCAGTGGTGTGGGGGCCGAGCAGTACTTC.

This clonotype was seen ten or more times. The CDR3 coding sequence is TGCAGTGCTAGAGACAGGGTCCTCAAAAACATTCAGTACTTC. Translation gives CSARDRVLKNIQYF. The chain joins TRBV20-1 to TRBJ2-4; D is possibly TRBD1 (5 bases). The ends were cut back, 0 bases at V and 3 bases at J, with 9 bases in the middle. The CDR3 is 14 amino acids. Per germline, CDR1 DFQATT and CDR2 SNEGSKA (reference sequence).

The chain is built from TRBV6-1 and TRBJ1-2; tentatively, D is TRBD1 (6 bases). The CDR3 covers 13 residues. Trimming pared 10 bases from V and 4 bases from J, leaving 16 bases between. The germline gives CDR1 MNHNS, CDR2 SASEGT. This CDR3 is CATKAGGSYGYTF. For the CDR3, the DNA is TGTGCCACCAAAGCCGGGGGCTCCTATGGCTACACCTTC.

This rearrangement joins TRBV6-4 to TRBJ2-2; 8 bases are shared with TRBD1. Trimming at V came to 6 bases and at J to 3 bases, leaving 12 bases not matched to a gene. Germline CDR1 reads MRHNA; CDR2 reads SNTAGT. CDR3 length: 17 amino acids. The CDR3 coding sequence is TGTGCCAGCAGCGGACAGGGTAACCTTCCGGACACCGGGGAGCTGTTTTTT. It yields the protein CASSGQGNLPDTGELFF.

DNA for the CDR3: TGTGCCAGCAGAGATGAGTCCCGTGAAGCTTTCTTT. Translated: CASRDESREAFF. The chain combines TRBV6-2 or TRBV6-3 with TRBJ1-1, with D unresolved. V lost 6 bases and J lost 7, with 12 bases in between. Germline V lookup: CDR1 MNHEY, CDR2 SVGEGT. There are 12 residues in the CDR3.

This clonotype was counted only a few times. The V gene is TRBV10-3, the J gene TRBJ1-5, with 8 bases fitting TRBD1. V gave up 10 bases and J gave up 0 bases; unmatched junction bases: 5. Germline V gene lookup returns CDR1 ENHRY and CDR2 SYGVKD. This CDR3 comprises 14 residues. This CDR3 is CATTDRASNQPQHF. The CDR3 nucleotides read TGTGCCACCACGGACAGGGCTAGCAATCAGCCCCAGCATTTT.

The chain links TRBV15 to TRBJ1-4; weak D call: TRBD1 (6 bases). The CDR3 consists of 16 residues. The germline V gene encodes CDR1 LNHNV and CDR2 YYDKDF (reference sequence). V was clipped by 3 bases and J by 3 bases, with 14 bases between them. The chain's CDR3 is CATSSRDISANEKLFF. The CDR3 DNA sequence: TGTGCCACCAGCAGCCGGGACATTTCCGCTAATGAAAAACTGTTTTTT.

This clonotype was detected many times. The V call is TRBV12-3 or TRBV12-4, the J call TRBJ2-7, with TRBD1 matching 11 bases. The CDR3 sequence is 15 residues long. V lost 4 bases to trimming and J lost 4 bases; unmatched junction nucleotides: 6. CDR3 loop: CASSYGDRGAYEQYF. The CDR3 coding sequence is TGTGCCAGCAGTTATGGGGACAGGGGGGCGTACGAGCAGTACTTC.

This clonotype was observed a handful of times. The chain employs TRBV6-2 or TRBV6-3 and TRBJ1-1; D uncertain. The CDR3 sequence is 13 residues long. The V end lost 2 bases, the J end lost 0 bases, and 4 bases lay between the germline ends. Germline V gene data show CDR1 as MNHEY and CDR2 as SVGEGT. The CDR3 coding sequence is TGTGCCAGCAGTTACCTTCTGAACACTGAAGCTTTCTTT. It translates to CASSYLLNTEAFF.

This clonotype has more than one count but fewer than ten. The CDR3 sequence: CASTPPGLGSGELFF. The CDR3 DNA follows: TGTGCCAGCACCCCCCCCGGGCTAGGGTCCGGGGAGCTGTTTTTT. The chain carries TRBV12-3 or TRBV12-4 and TRBJ2-2; D is uncertain. V was shortened by 7 bases and J by 6 bases, with 18 bases between the two germline ends. The CDR3 runs to 15 residues.

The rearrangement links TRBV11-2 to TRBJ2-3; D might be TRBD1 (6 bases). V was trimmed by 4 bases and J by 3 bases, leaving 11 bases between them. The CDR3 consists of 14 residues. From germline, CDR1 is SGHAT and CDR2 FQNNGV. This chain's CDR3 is CASSYAGVTDTQYF. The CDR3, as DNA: TGTGCCAGCAGCTACGCAGGGGTGACAGATACGCAGTATTTT.

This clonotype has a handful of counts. Here the CDR3 DNA reads TGTGCCAGCTCACCTTCAATGTTTCCCAGCTATGGCTACACCTTC. Protein sequence: CASSPSMFPSYGYTF. The V gene is TRBV18, the J gene TRBJ1-2; D ambiguous. This CDR3 contains 15 residues. Germline lookup yields CDR1 KGHSH and CDR2 LQKENI. Between the trimmed V and J ends, which lost 3 bases and 4 bases, there was a span of 15 bases.

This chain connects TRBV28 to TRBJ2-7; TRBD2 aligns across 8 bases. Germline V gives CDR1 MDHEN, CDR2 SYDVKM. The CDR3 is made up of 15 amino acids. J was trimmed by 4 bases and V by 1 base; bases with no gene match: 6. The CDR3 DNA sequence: TGTGCCAGCAGTTTATATTCTAGCGGGCTTTACGAGCAGTACTTC. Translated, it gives CASSLYSSGLYEQYF.

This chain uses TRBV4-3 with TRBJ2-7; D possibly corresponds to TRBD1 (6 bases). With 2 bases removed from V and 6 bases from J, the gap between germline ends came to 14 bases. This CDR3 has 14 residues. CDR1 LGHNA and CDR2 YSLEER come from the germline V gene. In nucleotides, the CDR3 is TGCGCCAGCAGCCAATGGGCACAGGGCGGCGAGCAGTACTTC. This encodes CASSQWAQGGEQYF.

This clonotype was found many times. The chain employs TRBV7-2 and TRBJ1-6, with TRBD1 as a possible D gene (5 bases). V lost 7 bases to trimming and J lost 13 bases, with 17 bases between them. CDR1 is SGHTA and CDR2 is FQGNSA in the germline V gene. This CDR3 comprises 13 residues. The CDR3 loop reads CASNTPGAGPLHF. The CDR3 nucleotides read TGTGCCAGCAACACCCCCGGCGCAGGGCCCCTCCACTTT.

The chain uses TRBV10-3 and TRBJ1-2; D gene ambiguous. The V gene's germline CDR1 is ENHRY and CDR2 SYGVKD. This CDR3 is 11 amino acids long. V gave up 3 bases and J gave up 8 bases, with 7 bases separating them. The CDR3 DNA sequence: TGTGCCATCAGTGAACAGTTCGGCTACACCTTC. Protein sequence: CAISEQFGYTF.

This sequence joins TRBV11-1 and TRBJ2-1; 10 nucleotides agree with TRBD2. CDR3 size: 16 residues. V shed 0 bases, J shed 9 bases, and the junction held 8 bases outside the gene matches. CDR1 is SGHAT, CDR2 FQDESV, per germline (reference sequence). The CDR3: CASSLAPSGSLGEQFF. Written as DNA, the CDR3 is TGTGCCAGCAGCTTAGCCCCTAGCGGGAGCCTCGGTGAGCAGTTCTTC.

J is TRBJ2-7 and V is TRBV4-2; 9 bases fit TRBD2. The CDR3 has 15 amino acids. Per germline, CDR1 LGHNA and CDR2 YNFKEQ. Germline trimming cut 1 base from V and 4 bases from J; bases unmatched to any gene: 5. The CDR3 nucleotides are TGTGCCAGCAGCCAAGTTAGCGGGAGTGTGTACGAGCAGTACTTC. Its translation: CASSQVSGSVYEQYF.

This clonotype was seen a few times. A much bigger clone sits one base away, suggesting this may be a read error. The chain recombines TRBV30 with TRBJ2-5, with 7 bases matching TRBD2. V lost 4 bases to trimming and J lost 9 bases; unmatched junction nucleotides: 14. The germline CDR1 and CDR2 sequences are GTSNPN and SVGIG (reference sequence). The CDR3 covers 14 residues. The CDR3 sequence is CAWIGLGSWEAQYF. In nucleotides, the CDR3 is TGTGCCTGGATAGGACTAGGATCGTGGGAGGCCCAGTACTTC. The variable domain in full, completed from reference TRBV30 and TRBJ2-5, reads SQTIHQWPATLVQPVGSPLSLECTVEGTSNPNLYWYRQAAGRGLQLLFYSVGIGQISSEVPQNLSASRPQDRQFILSSKKLLLSDSGFYLCAWIGLGSWEAQYFGPGTRLLVL.

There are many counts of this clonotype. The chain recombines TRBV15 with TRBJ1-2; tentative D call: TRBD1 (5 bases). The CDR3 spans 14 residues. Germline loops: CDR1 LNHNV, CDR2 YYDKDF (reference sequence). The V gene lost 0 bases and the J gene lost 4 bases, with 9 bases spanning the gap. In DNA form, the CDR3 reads TGTGCCACCAGCAGAGATCAACAGGTCTATGGCTACACCTTC. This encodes CATSRDQQVYGYTF.